Listed here are 18 T cell receptor beta chains from one sample, sequenced in a study of shared clonotypes between healthy human individuals. TCRdb's copy holds only in-frame clones and misses some; the assay was immunoSEQ multiplex PCR. The sample shows hundreds of thousands of clones, roughly 70% of them seen only once. Sequenced material: memory CD4+ T cells sorted from blood. Documented subset: CD45RA-negative fraction. Receptors originate from a woman under 40 in good health.

This clone was seen only once. The chain uses TRBV28 and TRBJ2-7, with 8 positions matching TRBD2. The CDR3 consists of 14 residues. The germline gives CDR1 MDHEN, CDR2 SYDVKM. V lost 3 bases to trimming and J lost 1 base; unmatched junction nucleotides: 2. CDR3 residues: CASSLTSESYEQYF. Written as DNA, the CDR3 is TGTGCCAGCAGTTTGACTAGCGAATCCTACGAGCAGTACTTC.

Comments on this clone: The identical CDR3 is also encoded by other nucleotide sequences in the sample. The J gene is TRBJ2-7, the V gene TRBV4-1; 10 bases are a match to TRBD1. CDR3 size: 14 residues. Unmatched junction bases numbered 5, after V lost 5 bases and J lost 4 bases. Germline CDR1 is MGHRA and CDR2 is YSYEKL. The CDR3 here is CASSNPGQGYEQYF. The CDR3 coding sequence is TGCGCCAGCAGCAACCCGGGACAGGGGTACGAGCAGTACTTC.

V is TRBV11-2 and J is TRBJ2-1; the match to TRBD1 covers 11 bases. The junction had 13 bases not matched to a gene; V was cut back by 4 bases and J by 5 bases. The germline V gene has CDR1 SGHAT and CDR2 FQNNGV. This CDR3 has 18 amino acids. The CDR3 spells CASSSGTGGGLGHNEQFF. CDR3 DNA: TGTGCCAGCAGCTCCGGGACAGGGGGAGGGCTAGGCCACAATGAGCAGTTCTTC.

The chain uses TRBV19 and TRBJ2-7, with D perhaps matching TRBD1 or TRBD2 (6 bases each). The CDR3 is made up of 13 amino acids. With 8 bases removed from V and 7 bases from J, the gap between germline ends came to 18 bases. CDR1 and CDR2 (germline): LNHDA, SQIVND (reference sequence). The chain's CDR3 is CASRQGGIEEQYF. The CDR3 nucleotides read TGTGCCAGTCGACAAGGGGGGATTGAGGAGCAGTACTTC.

This clone was counted many times. The chain carries TRBV28 and TRBJ1-5; D uncertain. This CDR3 contains 14 residues. With 7 bases removed from V and 3 bases from J, the gap between germline ends came to 13 bases. Germline V gives CDR1 MDHEN, CDR2 SYDVKM. CDR3 loop: CASTRWAFNQPQHF. The CDR3 DNA is TGTGCCAGCACCCGATGGGCTTTCAATCAGCCCCAGCATTTT.

This clone was counted a few times. This chain joins TRBV4-1 and TRBJ2-1, with 9 positions matching TRBD2. The CDR3 sequence is 17 residues long. CDR1 MGHRA and CDR2 YSYEKL come from the germline V gene. The ends lost 5 bases at V and 0 bases at J; junction bases unmatched: 8. CDR3 protein: CASSEALLAGSYNEQFF. The CDR3 nucleotides read TGCGCCAGCAGCGAGGCCCTACTAGCGGGCTCCTACAATGAGCAGTTCTTC.

As concerns this clone: This CDR3 is also generated by other DNA sequences in the sample. The chain joins TRBV19 to TRBJ1-2, with 7 bases identical to TRBD1. With V trimmed by 4 bases and J by 2 bases, 4 bases remained unmatched. Looked up from germline, CDR1 is LNHDA and CDR2 is SQIVND (reference sequence). This CDR3 has 14 residues. CDR3 protein: CASSKGTENYGYTF. CDR3 DNA: TGTGCCAGTAGTAAAGGGACAGAGAACTATGGCTACACCTTC. Variable domain in full (rest from reference TRBV19 and TRBJ1-2): DGGITQSPKYLFRKEGQNVTLSCEQNLNHDAMYWYRQDPGQGLRLIYYSQIVNDFQKGDIAEGYSVSREKKESFPLTVTSAQKNPTAFYLCASSKGTENYGYTFGSGTRLTVV.

Concerning this clone: At one end, the junction sequence differs from germline, possibly due to a read error. This chain uses TRBV2 with TRBJ2-7; TRBD1 matches 7 bases. In germline, CDR1 is SNHLY, CDR2 FYNNEI. This CDR3 spans 15 amino acids. The CDR3 sequence: CASSGGGAGSYDQYF. Here the CDR3 DNA reads TGTGCCAGCAGTGGAGGGGGCGCTGGGTCCTACGATCAGTACTTC.

V and J are TRBV5-6 and TRBJ2-1; D uncertain. The CDR3 totals 14 residues. The V gene lost 0 bases and the J gene lost 4 bases, with 8 bases spanning the gap. Germline V lookup: CDR1 SGHDT, CDR2 YYEEEE. The CDR3 nucleotides read TGTGCCAGCAGCTTGGTGCCAGAATACAATGAGCAGTTCTTC. This codes for CASSLVPEYNEQFF.

This chain joins TRBV5-1 and TRBJ2-5; a possible D gene is TRBD1 (5 bases). V lost 0 bases to trimming and J lost 5 bases, with 14 bases between them. This CDR3 is 15 amino acids long. Germline CDR1 and CDR2: SGHRS and YFSETQ. The CDR3, as DNA: TGCGCCAGCAGCTTGGAGGGGCGGTTTGCGGAGACCCAGTACTTC. It codes for CASSLEGRFAETQYF.

The chain is built from TRBV10-2 and TRBJ2-7; D not resolved. The CDR3 sequence is 10 residues long. Per germline, CDR1 WSHSY and CDR2 SAAADI. V was pared by 7 bases and J by 4 bases, with 5 bases between. CDR3 sequence reads: CASMSYEQYF. DNA for the CDR3: TGCGCCAGCATGAGTTACGAGCAGTACTTC.

This sequence joins TRBV20-1 and TRBJ1-2, with D hard to call. Deletions cut 3 bases from V and 1 base from J, with 3 bases between. The CDR3 is 11 residues long. Germline lookup yields CDR1 DFQATT and CDR2 SNEGSKA (reference sequence). The CDR3 reads CSASVNYGYTF. The CDR3 nucleotides are TGCAGTGCTAGCGTTAACTATGGCTACACCTTC.

The V call is TRBV4-1, the J call TRBJ2-3, with 7 positions matching TRBD1. Germline V gives CDR1 MGHRA, CDR2 YSYEKL. The CDR3 extends over 14 amino acids. V was pared by 3 bases and J by 4 bases, with 4 bases of the junction left unmatched. Here the CDR3 DNA reads TGCGCCAGCAGCCACGGACAGGAAGCAGATACGCAGTATTTT. This sequence encodes CASSHGQEADTQYF.

This chain links TRBV11-2 with TRBJ2-1, with 11 bases identical to TRBD2. Per the germline V gene, CDR1 is SGHAT and CDR2 is FQNNGV. This CDR3 is built from 15 residues. Losses at the gene ends were 3 bases for V and 10 bases for J; bases not matched to a gene: 8. The CDR3 DNA follows: TGTGCCAGCAGCTTTACTAGCGGGGGAGGTCTGGAGCAGTTCTTC. Protein: CASSFTSGGGLEQFF.

The chain carries TRBV7-6 and TRBJ2-3; TRBD2 matches 13 bases. This CDR3 comprises 17 residues. V lost 0 bases to trimming and J lost 4 bases; unmatched junction nucleotides: 4. Germline CDR1 is SGHVS and CDR2 is FNYEAQ. The CDR3 reads CASSLAPGLAGPDTQYF. The CDR3 DNA reads TGTGCCAGCAGCTTAGCGCCGGGACTAGCGGGACCAGATACGCAGTATTTT. Drawing the rest from reference TRBV7-6 and TRBJ2-3, the complete variable domain is GAGVSQSPRYKVTKRGQDVALRCDPISGHVSLYWYRQALGQGPEFLTYFNYEAQQDKSGLPNDRFSAERPEGSISTLTIQRTEQRDSAMYRCASSLAPGLAGPDTQYFGPGTRLTVL.

The chain employs TRBV6-1 and TRBJ1-1, with D possibly matching TRBD1 (5 bases). This CDR3 has 16 residues. V was clipped by 4 bases and J by 4 bases, with 19 bases between them. CDR1 MNHNS and CDR2 SASEGT come from the germline V gene. CDR3 bases: TGTGCCAGCAGTGGAGAAAGGGGCGGAGGATTCACTGAAGCTTTCTTT. This translates into CASSGERGGGFTEAFF.

Concerning this clone itself: The identical CDR3 is also encoded by other nucleotide sequences in the sample. The chain links TRBV5-6 to TRBJ1-2; a weak D match, TRBD1 (6 bases). V lost 0 bases and J 3 bases, leaving 9 bases between the germline ends. The CDR3 has 14 residues. The V gene's germline CDR1 is SGHDT and CDR2 YYEEEE. The CDR3, as DNA: TGTGCCAGCAGCTTGGGACAGGAAGACTATGGCTACACCTTC. Amino acid sequence: CASSLGQEDYGYTF.

This clone was recorded a few times. The gene calls are TRBV10-1 and TRBJ2-1, with D possibly being TRBD1 or TRBD2 (5 bases each). Trimming removed 6 bases at V and 8 bases at J, with 17 bases between. Germline V gene data show CDR1 as WNHNN and CDR2 as SYGVQD (reference sequence). The CDR3 is 14 amino acids. CDR3 nucleotides: TGCGCCAGCAGACGGGACCAAGGGGTCGATGAGCAGTTCTTC. It codes for CASRRDQGVDEQFF.